The source of this TCR beta chain is a study of high-grade serous ovarian cancer treatment subgroups. As concerns this clone: What it binds is not known.

Sequencing used immunoSEQ multiplex PCR; TCRdb keeps in-frame clones, though not all of them. The sample lists approximately 36,000 clones; roughly 83% were seen once. Tumor samples were obtained before definitive surgery or chemotherapy. Study-level findings and limits: Only CDR3 was analyzed; CDR1 and CDR2 were not. Clonal relatedness tracked neoantigen level, and by trend copy number and mutation load.

The TCR comes from a human donor with high-grade serous ovarian cancer. The source material was tumor tissue.

CDR3 nucleotide sequence: TGCAGCGTTGCCAGGGGGCTACAGGGGGCTGGTACGCAGTATTTT. It yields the protein CSVARGLQGAGTQYF. This chain joins TRBV29-1 and TRBJ2-3; 9 bases are a match to TRBD1. The J segment lost 8 bases and the V segment lost 4 bases, leaving 13 bases of the junction unmatched. The CDR3 is 15 residues long. Looked up from germline, CDR1 is SQVTM and CDR2 is ANQGSEA.